One and the same sample provided the 16 T cell receptor beta chains below, sequenced in a study of blood T cell repertoires in COVID-19. The protocol was immunoSEQ multiplex PCR, while the TCRdb copy is restricted to in-frame clones and leaves out a portion. The data show 100,000 or so clones, roughly 79% seen once. Sequenced input: peripheral blood. These receptors were taken from a human donor in a cohort sampled during active COVID-19.

The CDR3 is CASTPDLLSTDTQYF. Written as DNA, the CDR3 is TGTGCCAGCACCCCAGATCTTCTTTCCACAGATACGCAGTATTTT. V gene TRBV7-2 combines with J gene TRBJ2-3; D is uncertain. V shed 7 bases and J shed 2 bases, with 16 bases lying between them. CDR1 is SGHTA, CDR2 FQGNSA, per germline. The CDR3 is made up of 15 amino acids. Filled out from reference TRBV7-2 and TRBJ2-3, the complete variable domain reads GAGVSQSPSNKVTEKGKDVELRCDPISGHTALYWYRQSLGQGLEFLIYFQGNSAPDKSGLPSDRFSAERTGGSVSTLTIQRTQQEDSAVYLCASTPDLLSTDTQYFGPGTRLTVL.

CDR3 loop: CASSRRRQDSGNTIYF. DNA of the CDR3: TGTGCCAGCAGCCGCAGGCGACAGGACTCTGGAAACACCATATATTTT. The chain uses TRBV3-1 (or the pseudogene TRBV3-2) and TRBJ1-3; possibly TRBD1 for D (6 bases). Looked up from germline, CDR1 is LGHDT and CDR2 is YNNKEL (reference sequence). Deletions cut 4 bases from V and 0 bases from J, with 13 bases between. The CDR3 consists of 16 residues.

This clone has a handful of counts. The chain recombines TRBV9 with TRBJ2-5; maybe TRBD1 (5 bases). V was pared by 4 bases and J by 1 base, with 11 bases between. In germline, CDR1 is SGDLS, CDR2 YYNGEE. The CDR3 spans 14 residues. CDR3 in DNA: TGTGCCAGCAGCCCAGGGTCGGGCCAAGAGACCCAGTACTTC. It specifies CASSPGSGQETQYF. Full variable domain (missing parts from reference TRBV9 and TRBJ2-5): DSGVTQTPKHLITATGQRVTLRCSPRSGDLSVYWYQQSLDQGLQFLIQYYNGEERAKGNILERFSAQQFPDLHSELNLSSLELGDSALYFCASSPGSGQETQYFGPGTRLLVL.

The gene calls are TRBV6-5 and TRBJ2-3; 11 nucleotides align to TRBD2. The length of the CDR3 is 16 residues. Per germline, CDR1 MNHEY and CDR2 SVGAGI. V dropped 0 bases and J dropped 7; count of bases not matched to a gene: 6. The CDR3 region has the DNA TGTGCCAGCAGTTACTCCACTAGCGGGAGAAGGAATACGCAGTATTTT. This gives the protein CASSYSTSGRRNTQYF.

The chain joins TRBV4-3 to TRBJ1-2; no clear D gene. Deletions cut 1 base from V and 5 bases from J, with 5 bases between. This CDR3 is 12 amino acids long. Germline CDR1 reads LGHNA; CDR2 reads YSLEER. The CDR3 DNA reads TGCGCCAGCAGCCAAGGAGAATATGGCTACACCTTC. Residues: CASSQGEYGYTF.

J is TRBJ2-7 and V is TRBV5-4; 9 bases agree with TRBD1. This CDR3 spans 18 amino acids. CDR1 is SGHNT and CDR2 is YYREEE in the germline V gene (reference sequence). V trimming: 0 bases; J trimming: 5 bases; junction bases outside the gene matches: 15. CDR3 bases: TGTGCCAGCAGCTTGGTATTTCCGTCGGGGGACAGGGCCCACGAGCAGTACTTC. This gives the protein CASSLVFPSGDRAHEQYF.

This sequence joins TRBV6-2 or TRBV6-3 and TRBJ1-1; no reliable D call. V was cut by 2 bases and J by 1 base, with 17 bases left in between. Germline CDR1 and CDR2: MNHEY and SVGEGT. The CDR3 has 17 residues. For the CDR3, the DNA is TGTGCCAGCAGTTACAGAGGAGGGAATAGTGCGAACACTGAAGCTTTCTTT. Its translation is CASSYRGGNSANTEAFF.

The chain recombines TRBV30 with TRBJ1-5; D gene ambiguous. Germline V gene sequence: CDR1 GTSNPN, CDR2 SVGIG (reference sequence). The CDR3 extends over 14 amino acids. Deletions cut 0 bases from V and 6 bases from J, with 12 bases between. In DNA, the CDR3 is TGTGCCTGGAGTGTACTAGGATCGGGTCAGCCCCAGCATTTT. Encoded protein: CAWSVLGSGQPQHF.

This clone was seen only a few times. The gene calls are TRBV29-1 and TRBJ2-3, with a possible D match to TRBD2 (5 bases). The CDR3 runs 14 residues. Trimming pared 2 bases from V and 5 bases from J, leaving 14 bases between. Germline lookup yields CDR1 SQVTM and CDR2 ANQGSEA. This CDR3 reads CSVEPDSREDTQYF. For the CDR3, the DNA is TGCAGCGTTGAACCGGACTCCCGTGAAGATACGCAGTATTTT.

The genes are TRBV27 and TRBJ2-7; TRBD1 matches at 9 bases. CDR1 and CDR2 (germline): MNHEY, SMNVEV (reference sequence). V lost 8 bases to trimming and J lost 4 bases; unmatched junction nucleotides: 6. The CDR3 sequence is 13 residues long. The CDR3 DNA reads TGTGCCAGCCGGAACAGGGGGCGATACGAGCAGTACTTC. It encodes CASRNRGRYEQYF.

The chain couples TRBV30 to TRBJ2-7; 8 bases line up with TRBD2. CDR1 GTSNPN and CDR2 SVGIG come from the germline V gene (reference sequence). After removal of 3 bases from V and 0 bases from J, the junction contained 7 bases not matched to a gene. CDR3 length: 15 residues. The CDR3 coding sequence is TGTGCCTGGAGCCAAGGACTAGCCAGCTCCTACGAGCAGTACTTC. As protein: CAWSQGLASSYEQYF.

The rearrangement links TRBV6-2 or TRBV6-3 to TRBJ1-5; a weak D match, TRBD1 (5 bases). V dropped 2 bases and J dropped 11 bases, with 7 bases sitting between them. The CDR3 has 11 residues. Germline values: CDR1 MNHEY, CDR2 SVGEGT. This CDR3 reads CASSYGGSQHF. The CDR3 DNA reads TGTGCCAGCAGTTACGGGGGGTCCCAGCATTTT.

This clone has a single count. This CDR3 reads CASTLWSGSTVGELFF. The CDR3 DNA is TGTGCCAGCACCCTTTGGAGCGGGAGTACGGTCGGGGAGCTGTTTTTT. The V gene is TRBV5-5, the J gene TRBJ2-2; 8 bases agree with TRBD2. After removal of 6 bases from V and 7 bases from J, the junction contained 14 bases not matched to a gene. The CDR3 sequence is 16 residues long. CDR1 and CDR2 (germline): SGHKS, YYEKEE (reference sequence).

CDR3 protein: CASSPHRVGAGELFF. CDR3 nucleotide sequence: TGTGCCAGCAGCCCCCACAGGGTGGGGGCCGGGGAGCTGTTTTTT. The V gene is TRBV7-2, the J gene TRBJ2-2, with D maybe TRBD1 (6 bases). The CDR3 runs to 15 residues. Deletions cut 5 bases from V and 6 bases from J, with 16 bases between. Germline V CDR1 and CDR2: SGHTA, FQGNSA. Drawing the rest from reference TRBV7-2 and TRBJ2-2, the complete variable domain is GAGVSQSPSNKVTEKGKDVELRCDPISGHTALYWYRQSLGQGLEFLIYFQGNSAPDKSGLPSDRFSAERTGGSVSTLTIQRTQQEDSAVYLCASSPHRVGAGELFFGEGSRLTVL.

The chain employs TRBV28 and TRBJ2-3, with 10 nucleotides matching TRBD2. The trim removed 3 bases at V and 6 bases at J, leaving 9 bases unmatched. This CDR3 region has 16 residues. Germline V gene sequence: CDR1 MDHEN, CDR2 SYDVKM. DNA for the CDR3: TGTGCCAGCAGTTTTAATAGCGGGAGGAGGTTGGATACGCAGTATTTT. The encoded protein is CASSFNSGRRLDTQYF.

The chain is built from TRBV27 and TRBJ2-7, with D unclear. Germline V gene lookup returns CDR1 MNHEY and CDR2 SMNVEV (reference sequence). The V and J ends lost 6 bases and 2 bases respectively, with 14 bases between them. The CDR3 covers 14 residues. The CDR3 sequence is CASSGVRPPYEQYF. The CDR3 DNA follows: TGTGCCAGCAGCGGAGTCAGACCGCCCTACGAGCAGTACTTC.